The next 21 T cell receptor beta chains were all read from a single sample in a study of cytomegalovirus exposure and HLA in healthy donors (dated by TCRdb to about 2017). Library prep was done by the immunoSEQ multiplex PCR assay. For the multiplex PCR, a mixture combining 60 forward primers for TCR Vbeta segments and 13 reverse primers for TCR Jbeta segments was used. What TCRdb holds here is the immuneACCESS table cut down to in-frame rearrangements. Part of the clones is not present; checked against another copy, under half of the missing clones reflect an unresolved V gene, and the others are unexplained. Present in this sample are about 200,000 clones, 65% to 80% of which were seen just once. Of the sample, 15% to 17% falls within the top ten clones. The sequencing sample was made of PBMCs. The receptors shown here come from a man aged 35 to 55 in good health and CMV-seronegative.

The CDR3 DNA follows: TGTGCCAGCAGCCAACTGAAGGACAGGAGTCCCACAGATACGCAGTATTTT. This sequence encodes CASSQLKDRSPTDTQYF. This sequence joins TRBV14 and TRBJ2-3; 7 bases are a match to TRBD1. CDR1 and CDR2 (germline): SGHDN, FVKESK. Trimming took 2 bases from V and 2 from J; bases not matched to a gene: 10. CDR3 length: 17 residues.

The genes are TRBV5-4 and TRBJ2-2; 7 bases line up with TRBD2. The CDR3 spans 16 residues. Germline CDR1 SGHNT, CDR2 YYREEE (reference sequence). Germline trimming cut 0 bases from V and 2 bases from J; bases unmatched to any gene: 4. This CDR3 reads CASSLGSGENTGELFF. In DNA form, the CDR3 reads TGTGCCAGCAGCTTGGGAAGCGGGGAAAACACCGGGGAGCTGTTTTTT.

This clone was detected once. The chain combines TRBV7-2 with TRBJ2-1, with D tentatively TRBD1 (5 bases). V shed 6 bases and J shed 5 bases, with 17 bases lying between them. The CDR3 is 15 amino acids. CDR1 SGHTA and CDR2 FQGNSA come from the germline V gene. CDR3 coding DNA: TGTGCCAGCAGGGGCACCAAGAGCAGGGACAATGAGCAGTTCTTC. The encoded protein is CASRGTKSRDNEQFF.

V and J are TRBV5-6 and TRBJ1-2; D gene ambiguous. V gave up 0 bases and J gave up 1 base, with 7 bases separating them. CDR3 length: 14 amino acids. CDR1 and CDR2 (germline): SGHDT, YYEEEE. The CDR3 protein is CASSLGGVNYGYTF. Here the CDR3 DNA reads TGTGCCAGCAGCTTGGGAGGAGTTAACTATGGCTACACCTTC. Filled out from reference TRBV5-6 and TRBJ1-2, the complete variable domain reads DAGVTQSPTHLIKTRGQQVTLRCSPKSGHDTVSWYQQALGQGPQFIFQYYEEEERQRGNFPDRFSGHQFPNYSSELNVNALLLGDSALYLCASSLGGVNYGYTFGSGTRLTVV.

The chain joins TRBV7-8 to TRBJ1-2; TRBD1 matches at 12 bases. CDR1 is SGHVS, CDR2 FQNEAQ, per germline. V shed 0 bases and J 7 bases; nucleotides not matched to a gene: 3. This CDR3 contains 15 residues. The CDR3 DNA follows: TGTGCCAGCAGCTTAGCGAGGGACAGGGGGCTTGGCTACACCTTC. Translation: CASSLARDRGLGYTF. The whole variable domain, filled in from reference TRBV7-8 and TRBJ1-2, reads GAGVSQSPRYKVAKRGQDVALRCDPISGHVSLFWYQQALGQGPEFLTYFQNEAQLDKSGLPSDRFFAERPEGSVSTLKIQRTQQEDSAVYLCASSLARDRGLGYTFGSGTRLTVV.

The CDR3 DNA reads TGTGCCAGCAGCCCGAGGACTAGCGGGGGGGCTTACAATGAGCAGTTCTTC. Protein: CASSPRTSGGAYNEQFF. This sequence joins TRBV9 and TRBJ2-1; 15 positions match TRBD2. This CDR3 comprises 17 residues. The germline gives CDR1 SGDLS, CDR2 YYNGEE. The V segment lost 4 bases and the J segment 4 bases; nucleotides outside the gene matches: 6.

The chain joins TRBV27 to TRBJ2-7; 10 bases are a match to TRBD2. Trimming cost V 4 bases and J 5 bases; bases outside gene matches: 14. This CDR3 has 17 residues. CDR1 and CDR2 from the germline V gene are MNHEY and SMNVEV (reference sequence). As DNA, the CDR3 is TGTGCCAGCAGTTCAACGGGTCTAGCGGGAGCTACCAACGAGCAGTACTTC. It yields the protein CASSSTGLAGATNEQYF.

This chain links TRBV21-1 with TRBJ2-1; whether TRBD1, the table's D call, matches the DNA was not checked. TRBV21-1 is given as a pseudogene. This CDR3 has 15 amino acids. CDR3 coding DNA: TGTGCCAGCCTACCGGACAGGGGCACTAACAATGAGCAGTTCTTC. It translates to CASLPDRGTNNEQFF.

This rearrangement joins TRBV30 to TRBJ1-3; 8 nucleotides align to TRBD1. V shed 2 bases and J 7 bases; nucleotides not matched to a gene: 13. This CDR3 is built from 16 residues. CDR1 is GTSNPN, CDR2 SVGIG, per germline (reference sequence). CDR3 sequence (DNA): TGTGCCTGGAGTTCCCCTGGGACAGGAAAGGGGAACACCATATATTTT. It encodes CAWSSPGTGKGNTIYF.

The rearrangement joins TRBV7-8 to TRBJ1-2; the match to TRBD1 covers 7 bases. Germline V gives CDR1 SGHVS, CDR2 FQNEAQ. The CDR3 totals 14 residues. With 3 bases clipped from V and 4 bases from J, the junction kept 5 bases outside the gene matches. This CDR3 reads CASSFGTAIYGYTF. In nucleotides, the CDR3 is TGTGCCAGCAGCTTTGGGACAGCTATCTATGGCTACACCTTC.

V usage is TRBV29-1 and J usage is TRBJ1-5; D remains unclear. The CDR3 loop spans 13 amino acids. Germline V gives CDR1 SQVTM, CDR2 ANQGSEA. With 4 bases removed from V and 3 bases from J, the gap between germline ends came to 10 bases. In DNA, the CDR3 is TGCAGCGTTGGTAGAGGGCACAATCAGCCCCAGCATTTT. Its protein is CSVGRGHNQPQHF.

The table lists this clone with a few counts. The chain links TRBV6-4 to TRBJ2-7, with D maybe TRBD1 (5 bases). The CDR3 contains 9 residues. Per the germline V gene, CDR1 is MRHNA and CDR2 is SNTAGT. V was pared by 9 bases and J by 9 bases, with 9 bases between. This chain's CDR3 is CARPRVQYF. In nucleotides, the CDR3 is TGTGCCAGACCCAGGGTGCAGTACTTC.

This clone was detected only a few times. This chain connects TRBV10-1 to TRBJ2-1; 8 bases map to TRBD2. Germline V gene lookup returns CDR1 WNHNN and CDR2 SYGVQD (reference sequence). This CDR3 has 13 residues. V gave up 4 bases and J gave up 8 bases; unmatched junction bases: 4. The CDR3 region has the DNA TGCGCCAGCAGTGGCGGGAGGTTTTATGAGCAGTTCTTC. Translating it yields CASSGGRFYEQFF.

This clone has just one count. This chain connects TRBV6-5 to TRBJ1-1; a weak D match, TRBD1 (5 bases). The CDR3 consists of 15 residues. Trimming pared 5 bases from V and 0 bases from J, leaving 13 bases between. Germline V lookup: CDR1 MNHEY, CDR2 SVGAGI. The CDR3 DNA reads TGTGCCAGCAGTCAAGACAGTCTTATGAACACTGAAGCTTTCTTT. The encoded protein is CASSQDSLMNTEAFF.

This clone has more than one count but fewer than ten. The chain combines TRBV13 with TRBJ1-1, with 8 nucleotides matching TRBD1. CDR1 and CDR2 from the germline V gene are PRHDT and FYEKMQ (reference sequence). The CDR3 extends over 15 amino acids. The V and J ends lost 5 bases and 4 bases, in that order; junction bases with no gene match: 9. The CDR3 nucleotides read TGTGCCAGCAGCCTGCGACAGGGGTTCGTCACTGAAGCTTTCTTT. It specifies CASSLRQGFVTEAFF.

The chain employs TRBV10-3 and TRBJ1-2; D uncertain. The CDR3 is 12 amino acids. CDR1 is ENHRY and CDR2 is SYGVKD in the germline V gene. Trimming shortened V by 3 bases and J by 3 bases, and 5 bases separated the two germline ends. As DNA, the CDR3 is TGTGCCATCAGTGAACAAGACTATGGCTACACCTTC. Its protein is CAISEQDYGYTF.

The CDR3 nucleotides read TGTGCCAGCAGCTTGGGTCGCCTAGTGAGTGGGGAGACCCAGTACTTC. As protein: CASSLGRLVSGETQYF. The V and J genes are TRBV7-7 and TRBJ2-5; no reliable D call. The V gene's germline CDR1 is SSHAT and CDR2 FNYEAQ (reference sequence). The V gene lost 3 bases and the J gene lost 5 bases, with 19 bases spanning the gap. The CDR3 length is 16 residues.

This clone has a single count. This chain uses TRBV5-1 with TRBJ2-5; the match to TRBD2 covers 15 bases. The germline V gene has CDR1 SGHRS and CDR2 YFSETQ. Trimming took 0 bases from V and 3 from J; bases not matched to a gene: 9. This CDR3 contains 19 residues. CDR3 amino acids: CASSLVAGTSGGIKETQYF. CDR3 DNA sequence: TGCGCCAGCAGCTTGGTCGCCGGGACTAGCGGGGGGATAAAAGAGACCCAGTACTTC.

The chain carries TRBV29-1 and TRBJ1-5; possibly TRBD1 for D (6 bases). The V gene's germline CDR1 is SQVTM and CDR2 ANQGSEA. The CDR3 extends over 14 amino acids. V shed 6 bases and J shed 4 bases, with 16 bases lying between them. The CDR3 sequence is CSVAPTGLNQPQHF. DNA of the CDR3: TGCAGCGTCGCACCGACAGGTTTGAATCAGCCCCAGCATTTT. Together with reference TRBV29-1 and TRBJ1-5, the CDR3 gives the full variable domain: SAVISQKPSRDICQRGTSLTIQCQVDSQVTMMFWYRQQPGQSLTLIATANQGSEATYESGFVIDKFPISRPNLTFSTLTVSNMSPEDSSIYLCSVAPTGLNQPQHFGDGTRLSIL.

The chain is built from TRBV7-9 and TRBJ1-6; TRBD1 is a possible D gene (6 bases). The CDR3 covers 18 residues. Looked up from germline, CDR1 is SEHNR and CDR2 is FQNEAQ (reference sequence). The V end was cut by 0 bases, the J end by 0 bases, with 12 bases between. The CDR3 DNA reads as TGTGCCAGCAGCTTAGCGGGGGCAGGTCCCTCCTATAATTCACCCCTCCACTTT. Amino acids: CASSLAGAGPSYNSPLHF.

J is TRBJ2-7 and V is TRBV19, with D possibly TRBD1 on 5 matching bases. CDR3 length equals 11 residues. From germline, CDR1 is LNHDA and CDR2 SQIVND (reference sequence). V gave up 5 bases and J gave up 3 bases, with 5 bases separating them. For the CDR3, the DNA is TGTGCCAGTAGTGACAGCTACGAGCAGTACTTC. It encodes CASSDSYEQYF.